This T cell receptor beta chain comes out of a study of shared clonotypes between healthy human individuals. Study results and caveats: When compared with the clonotypes that were shared by all four sorted-subset donors, the non-shared clonotypes turned out to have lower generation probabilities. Represented genetic and exposure-history diversity was restricted by having few donors.

A remark on this clone: Its specificity is not known.

The V gene lost 5 bases and the J gene lost 7 bases, with 17 bases spanning the gap. This CDR3 region has 14 residues. Germline-derived CDR1 and CDR2 are SGHTA and FQGNSA. The method was immunoSEQ multiplex PCR; TCRdb's version includes in-frame clones alone and lacks a portion of them. The profile covers approximately 2.1 million clones, with 93% appearing a single time and 0.39% taken by the ten largest. The rearrangement uses TRBV7-2 and TRBJ2-5, with D possibly being TRBD1 (8 bases). This sequence originates from a young man in good health. Some clones in this sample may be carry-over from other donors' samples. Sequenced: naive CD4+ T cells from PBMCs. Subset noted: CD45RA+ positively selected. The CDR3 loop is CASSPQTGEGTQYF. For the CDR3, the DNA is TGTGCCAGCAGCCCCCAGACAGGGGAGGGGACCCAGTACTTC. Supplemented by reference TRBV7-2 and TRBJ2-5, the full variable domain reads GAGVSQSPSNKVTEKGKDVELRCDPISGHTALYWYRQSLGQGLEFLIYFQGNSAPDKSGLPSDRFSAERTGGSVSTLTIQRTQQEDSAVYLCASSPQTGEGTQYFGPGTRLLVL.